This T cell receptor (beta chain) was identified during a study of shared clonotypes between healthy human individuals. Study-level results: Estimated richness values were generally larger in naive subsets than in memory subsets. The genetic and exposure-history diversity represented was limited by few donors.

To note about this clone: The antigen is unknown.

Across several immunoSEQ plates, the genomic DNA of each subset was split evenly. The repertoire was sequenced with immunoSEQ multiplex PCR; TCRdb's copy has only in-frame clones and lacks some. Here the sample spans millions of clones, 95% being singletons. Trimming removed 1 base from V and 2 bases from J, with 17 bases in between. CDR3 length: 17 residues. Germline lookup yields CDR1 MGHRA and CDR2 YSYEKL. The sequenced sample was naive CD4+ T cells sorted from blood. The subset denotes: CD45RA+ positively selected. The TCR comes from a man aged 18 to 30 in good health. The J gene is TRBJ2-5, the V gene TRBV4-1; D remains ambiguous. CDR3 region: CASSQVTGPPLQETQYF. The CDR3 DNA follows: TGCGCCAGCAGCCAAGTGACGGGTCCACCCCTTCAAGAGACCCAGTACTTC.